A selection of T cell receptor beta chains follows, all from one sample in a study of cytomegalovirus exposure and HLA in healthy donors. Clones were read by immunoSEQ multiplex PCR, and TCRdb kept only the in-frame ones, dropping some. Of around 260,000 clones in the sample, under 90% were seen once. Sample: PBMCs. Receptors were obtained from a girl aged 2 to 10 in good health and CMV-seronegative. Each CDR3 is given without its conserved first and last residue. The order of the fields is V gene, J gene, CDR3 protein.

v_gene: TRBV6-5
j_gene: TRBJ1-6
CDR3aa: ASRGDRGNSPLH

v_gene: TRBV19
j_gene: TRBJ2-5
CDR3aa: ASSPSTGFPQETQY

v_gene: TRBV5-1
j_gene: TRBJ1-2
CDR3aa: ASSLTDLVGYT

v_gene: TRBV19
j_gene: -
CDR3aa: ASSKRGTGGSYEQY

v_gene: TRBV5-4
j_gene: TRBJ1-1
CDR3aa: ASSFDRGNTEAF

v_gene: TRBV10-3
j_gene: TRBJ1-1
CDR3aa: AISESGQGALGNTEAF

v_gene: TRBV2
j_gene: TRBJ1-2
CDR3aa: ASRGQGAKNGYT

v_gene: TRBV18
j_gene: TRBJ2-7
CDR3aa: ASRPGLAGGPHEQY

v_gene: TRBV6-5
j_gene: TRBJ2-1
CDR3aa: ASSPTGGGNEQF

v_gene: TRBV19
j_gene: TRBJ1-5
CDR3aa: ASTPRGYQNQPQH

v_gene: TRBV7-6
j_gene: TRBJ2-6
CDR3aa: ASSQGQGAIRGANVLT

v_gene: TRBV29-1
j_gene: TRBJ2-7
CDR3aa: STGLAGEGAEQY

v_gene: TRBV5-1
j_gene: TRBJ2-7
CDR3aa: ASSLAFEASGRAREQY

v_gene: TRBV2
j_gene: TRBJ1-3
CDR3aa: ASSQGESFTGNTIY

v_gene: TRBV11-2
j_gene: TRBJ2-4
CDR3aa: ASSPRPGQGGNIQY

v_gene: TRBV14
j_gene: TRBJ2-1
CDR3aa: ASSQKRLTRDNEQF

v_gene: TRBV7-9
j_gene: TRBJ2-3
CDR3aa: ASSFLVSSTDTQY

v_gene: TRBV28
j_gene: TRBJ1-1
CDR3aa: ASGSGGGGTEAF

v_gene: TRBV9
j_gene: TRBJ2-1
CDR3aa: AGAEGLAAGHNEQF

v_gene: TRBV19
j_gene: TRBJ1-3
CDR3aa: ASSIVQANSGNTIY

v_gene: TRBV11-2
j_gene: TRBJ2-4
CDR3aa: ASSFRQGRSMAKNIQY

v_gene: TRBV4-2
j_gene: -
CDR3aa: ASSHPTTVSRYEQY

v_gene: TRBV28
j_gene: TRBJ2-7
CDR3aa: ASSQQTFYQY

v_gene: TRBV7-3
j_gene: TRBJ1-2
CDR3aa: ASSLNYGYGYT

v_gene: TRBV18
j_gene: TRBJ2-2
CDR3aa: ASSPPDRESFGELF

v_gene: TRBV28
j_gene: TRBJ2-7
CDR3aa: ASSPGLELYEQY

v_gene: TRBV12-5
j_gene: TRBJ2-5
CDR3aa: ASGEGLLPTTQY

v_gene: TRBV30
j_gene: TRBJ1-1
CDR3aa: AWRRNSNTEAF

v_gene: TRBV6-5
j_gene: TRBJ2-1
CDR3aa: ASSDPGQGYNEQF

v_gene: TRBV11-2
j_gene: TRBJ2-3
CDR3aa: ASSPWGQEVTDTQY

v_gene: TRBV6-5
j_gene: -
CDR3aa: ASSYGGTGGNYEQY

v_gene: TRBV28
j_gene: TRBJ1-3
CDR3aa: ASSVGREGRNTIY

v_gene: TRBV10-1
j_gene: TRBJ1-2
CDR3aa: ASSEIQGRIRKSYGYT

v_gene: TRBV30
j_gene: TRBJ1-4
CDR3aa: ACRREEANEKLF

v_gene: TRBV5-4
j_gene: TRBJ2-7
CDR3aa: ASSLAGVEGEQY

v_gene: TRBV5-6
j_gene: TRBJ1-2
CDR3aa: ASSDPGGNGGYT

v_gene: TRBV9
j_gene: TRBJ2-7
CDR3aa: ASSVGGLIMDEQY

v_gene: TRBV27
j_gene: TRBJ1-2
CDR3aa: ASSLSGRGGKGYT

v_gene: TRBV10-2
j_gene: TRBJ2-7
CDR3aa: ASSGDRDEQY

v_gene: TRBV20-1
j_gene: TRBJ2-7
CDR3aa: SANMRYEQY